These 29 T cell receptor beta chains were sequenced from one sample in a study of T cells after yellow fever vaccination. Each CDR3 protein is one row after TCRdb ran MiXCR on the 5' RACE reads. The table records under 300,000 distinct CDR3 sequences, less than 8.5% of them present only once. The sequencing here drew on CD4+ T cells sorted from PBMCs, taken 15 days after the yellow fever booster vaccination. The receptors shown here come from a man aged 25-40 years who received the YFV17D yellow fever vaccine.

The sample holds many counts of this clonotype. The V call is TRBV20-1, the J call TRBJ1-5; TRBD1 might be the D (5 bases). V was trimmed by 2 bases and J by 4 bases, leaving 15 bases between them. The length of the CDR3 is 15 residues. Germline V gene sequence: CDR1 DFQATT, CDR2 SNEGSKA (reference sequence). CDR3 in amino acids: CSARLGDRGNQPQHF. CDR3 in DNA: TGCAGTGCTAGACTGGGGGATCGTGGTAATCAGCCCCAGCATTTT.

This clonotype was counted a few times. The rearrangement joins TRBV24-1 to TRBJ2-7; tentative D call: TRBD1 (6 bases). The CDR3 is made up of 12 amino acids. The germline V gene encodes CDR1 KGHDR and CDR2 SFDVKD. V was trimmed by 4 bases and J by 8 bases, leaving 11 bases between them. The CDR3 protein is CATSDDRRQQYF. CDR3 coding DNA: TGTGCCACCAGTGACGACAGGAGGCAGCAGTACTTC.

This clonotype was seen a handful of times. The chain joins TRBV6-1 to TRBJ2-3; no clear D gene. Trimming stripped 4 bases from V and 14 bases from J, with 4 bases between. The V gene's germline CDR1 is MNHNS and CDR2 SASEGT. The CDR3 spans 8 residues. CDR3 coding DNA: TGTGCCAGCAGTGGGGGGTATTTT. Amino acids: CASSGGYF.

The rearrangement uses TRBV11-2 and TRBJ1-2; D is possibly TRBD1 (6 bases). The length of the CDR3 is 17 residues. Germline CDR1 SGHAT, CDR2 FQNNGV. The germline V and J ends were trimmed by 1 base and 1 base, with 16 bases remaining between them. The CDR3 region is CASSLVLRGTFNYGYTF. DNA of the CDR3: TGTGCCAGCAGCTTAGTTCTTAGGGGGACCTTTAACTATGGCTACACCTTC.

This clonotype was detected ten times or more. CDR3 region: CASSLATSGRAPEQFF. CDR3 DNA: TGTGCCAGCAGCTTAGCGACTAGCGGGAGGGCCCCTGAGCAGTTCTTC. The J gene is TRBJ2-1, the V gene TRBV7-9, with 14 nucleotides matching TRBD2. J was trimmed by 9 bases and V by 0 bases; bases with no gene match: 4. This CDR3 has 16 residues. Germline V gives CDR1 SEHNR, CDR2 FQNEAQ (reference sequence). Drawing the rest from reference TRBV7-9 and TRBJ2-1, the complete variable domain is DTGVSQNPRHKITKRGQNVTFRCDPISEHNRLYWYRQTLGQGPEFLTYFQNEAQLEKSRLLSDRFSAERPKGSFSTLEIQRTEQGDSAMYLCASSLATSGRAPEQFFGPGTRLTVL.

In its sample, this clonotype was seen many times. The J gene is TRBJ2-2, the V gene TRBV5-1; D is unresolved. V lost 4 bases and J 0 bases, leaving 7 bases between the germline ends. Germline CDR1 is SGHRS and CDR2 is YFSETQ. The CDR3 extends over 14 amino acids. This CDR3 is CASSDFPNTGELFF. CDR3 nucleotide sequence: TGCGCCAGCAGCGACTTTCCGAACACCGGGGAGCTGTTTTTT.

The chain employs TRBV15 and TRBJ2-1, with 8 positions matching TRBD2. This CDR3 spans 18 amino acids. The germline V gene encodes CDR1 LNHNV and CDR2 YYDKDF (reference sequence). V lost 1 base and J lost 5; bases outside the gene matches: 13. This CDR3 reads CATSRVLLQVAGNNEQFF. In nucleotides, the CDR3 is TGTGCCACCAGCAGAGTGCTGCTCCAGGTAGCGGGAAACAATGAGCAGTTCTTC.

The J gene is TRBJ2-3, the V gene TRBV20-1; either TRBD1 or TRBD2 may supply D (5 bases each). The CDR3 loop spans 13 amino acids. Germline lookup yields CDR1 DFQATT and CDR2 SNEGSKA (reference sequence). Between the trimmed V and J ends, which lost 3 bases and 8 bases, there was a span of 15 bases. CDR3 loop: CSASGAERVTQYF. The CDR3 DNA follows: TGCAGTGCTAGTGGGGCGGAGAGGGTTACGCAGTATTTT.

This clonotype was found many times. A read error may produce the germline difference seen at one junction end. Here the CDR3 reads CASSEARVAGVPF. The CDR3 DNA reads as TGTGCCAGCAGTGAAGCGCGAGTAGCGGGGGTCCCCTTC. The chain uses TRBV2 and TRBJ2-1; TRBD2 aligns across 9 bases. The CDR3 has 13 amino acids. Germline assignment: CDR1 SNHLY and CDR2 FYNNEI.

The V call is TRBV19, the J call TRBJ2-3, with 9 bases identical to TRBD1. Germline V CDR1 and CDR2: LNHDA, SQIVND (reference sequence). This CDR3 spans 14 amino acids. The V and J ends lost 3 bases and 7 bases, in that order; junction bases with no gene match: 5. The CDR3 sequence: CASSIGGQGYTQYF. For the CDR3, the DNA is TGTGCCAGTAGTATTGGAGGACAGGGGTATACGCAGTATTTT.

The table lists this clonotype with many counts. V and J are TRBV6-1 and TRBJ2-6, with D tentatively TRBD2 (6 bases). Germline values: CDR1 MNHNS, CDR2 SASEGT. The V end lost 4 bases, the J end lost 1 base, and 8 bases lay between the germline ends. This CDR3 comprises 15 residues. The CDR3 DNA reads TGTGCCAGCAGTGGGGGGAGGTCTGGGGCCAACGTCCTGACTTTC. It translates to CASSGGRSGANVLTF.

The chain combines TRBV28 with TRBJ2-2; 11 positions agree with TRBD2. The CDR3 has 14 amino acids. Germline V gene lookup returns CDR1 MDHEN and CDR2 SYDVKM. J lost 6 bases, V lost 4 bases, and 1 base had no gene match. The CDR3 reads CASSWGLAAGELFF. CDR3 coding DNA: TGTGCCAGCAGTTGGGGACTAGCGGCCGGGGAGCTGTTTTTT.

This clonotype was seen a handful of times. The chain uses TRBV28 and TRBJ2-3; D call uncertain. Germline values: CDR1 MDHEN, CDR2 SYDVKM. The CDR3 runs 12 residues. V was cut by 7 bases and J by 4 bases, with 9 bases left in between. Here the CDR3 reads CASTFSADTQYF. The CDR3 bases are TGTGCCAGCACTTTTTCCGCAGATACGCAGTATTTT. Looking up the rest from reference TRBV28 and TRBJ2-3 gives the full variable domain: DVKVTQSSRYLVKRTGEKVFLECVQDMDHENMFWYRQDPGLGLRLIYFSYDVKMKEKGDIPEGYSVSREKKERFSLILESASTNQTSMYLCASTFSADTQYFGPGTRLTVL.

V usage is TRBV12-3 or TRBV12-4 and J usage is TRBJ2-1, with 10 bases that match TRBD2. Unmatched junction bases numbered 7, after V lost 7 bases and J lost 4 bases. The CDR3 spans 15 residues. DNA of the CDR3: TGTGCCAGCACCCAACTAGCGGGAAAGTACAATGAGCAGTTCTTC. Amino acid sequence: CASTQLAGKYNEQFF.

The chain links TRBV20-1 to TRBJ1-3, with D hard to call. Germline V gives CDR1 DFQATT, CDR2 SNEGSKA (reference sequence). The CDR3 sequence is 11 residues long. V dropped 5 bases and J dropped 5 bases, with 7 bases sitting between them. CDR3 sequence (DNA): TGCAGTGCTTTTACTAGAAACACCATATATTTT. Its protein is CSAFTRNTIYF.

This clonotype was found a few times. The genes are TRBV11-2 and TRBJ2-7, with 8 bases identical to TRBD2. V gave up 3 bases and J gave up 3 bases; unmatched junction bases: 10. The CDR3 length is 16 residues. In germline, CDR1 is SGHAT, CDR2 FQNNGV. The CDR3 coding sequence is TGTGCCAGCAGCTTGGGCCCCGGACGGGAGGGCTACGAGCAGTACTTC. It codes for CASSLGPGREGYEQYF.

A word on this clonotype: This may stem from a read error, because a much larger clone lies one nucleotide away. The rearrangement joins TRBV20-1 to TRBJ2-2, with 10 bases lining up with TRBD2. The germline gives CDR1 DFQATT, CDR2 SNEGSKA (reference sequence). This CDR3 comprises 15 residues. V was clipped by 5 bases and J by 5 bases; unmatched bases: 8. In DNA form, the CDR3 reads TGCAGTGCTCCCGGGGCTAGCGGGAGAACCGGGGAGCTGTTTTTT. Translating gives CSAPGASGRTGELFF.

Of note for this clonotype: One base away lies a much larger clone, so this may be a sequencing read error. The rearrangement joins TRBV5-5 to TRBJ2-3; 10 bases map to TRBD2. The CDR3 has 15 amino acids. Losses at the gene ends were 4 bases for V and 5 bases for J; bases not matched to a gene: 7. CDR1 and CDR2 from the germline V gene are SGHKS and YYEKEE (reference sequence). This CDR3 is CASSGGLADIDTQYF. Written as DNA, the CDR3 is TGTGCCAGCAGCGGCGGACTAGCGGACATAGATACGCAGTATTTT.

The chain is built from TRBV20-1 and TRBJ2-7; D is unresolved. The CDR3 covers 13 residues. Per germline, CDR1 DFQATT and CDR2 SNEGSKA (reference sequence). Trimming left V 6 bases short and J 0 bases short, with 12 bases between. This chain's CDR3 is CSAMDWDSYEQYF. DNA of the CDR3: TGCAGTGCGATGGATTGGGACTCCTACGAGCAGTACTTC.

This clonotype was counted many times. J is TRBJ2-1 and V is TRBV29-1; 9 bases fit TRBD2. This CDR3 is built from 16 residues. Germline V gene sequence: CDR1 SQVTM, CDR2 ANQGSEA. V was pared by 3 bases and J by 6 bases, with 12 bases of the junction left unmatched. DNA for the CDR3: TGCAGCGTTGATCATCCTCTAGCGGGGAGGGTCAATGAGCAGTTCTTC. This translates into CSVDHPLAGRVNEQFF.

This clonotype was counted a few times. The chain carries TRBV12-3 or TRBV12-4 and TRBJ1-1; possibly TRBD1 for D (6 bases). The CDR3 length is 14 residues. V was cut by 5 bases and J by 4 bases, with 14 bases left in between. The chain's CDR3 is CASSPGVSSTEAFF. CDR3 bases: TGTGCCAGCAGTCCAGGGGTCTCTAGCACTGAAGCTTTCTTT.

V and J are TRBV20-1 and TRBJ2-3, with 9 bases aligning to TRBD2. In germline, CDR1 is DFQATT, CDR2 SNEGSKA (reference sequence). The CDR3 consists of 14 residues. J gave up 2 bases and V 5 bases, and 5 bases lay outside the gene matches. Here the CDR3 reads CSAPGLAYTDTQYF. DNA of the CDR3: TGCAGTGCTCCGGGACTAGCTTACACAGATACGCAGTATTTT.

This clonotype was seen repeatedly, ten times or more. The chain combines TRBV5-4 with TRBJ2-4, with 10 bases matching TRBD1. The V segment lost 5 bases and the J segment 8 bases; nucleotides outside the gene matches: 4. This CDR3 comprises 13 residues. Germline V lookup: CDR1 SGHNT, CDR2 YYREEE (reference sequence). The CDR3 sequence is CASRRQGADIQYF. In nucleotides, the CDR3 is TGTGCCAGCAGGAGACAGGGGGCTGACATTCAGTACTTC.

CDR3: CASSRTSGENIQYF. For the CDR3, the DNA is TGTGCCAGTAGTCGAACTAGCGGCGAAAACATTCAGTACTTC. J is TRBJ2-4 and V is TRBV19; 8 nucleotides match TRBD2. The J segment lost 5 bases and the V segment lost 5 bases, leaving 5 bases of the junction unmatched. The CDR3 loop spans 14 amino acids. Per the germline V gene, CDR1 is LNHDA and CDR2 is SQIVND (reference sequence).

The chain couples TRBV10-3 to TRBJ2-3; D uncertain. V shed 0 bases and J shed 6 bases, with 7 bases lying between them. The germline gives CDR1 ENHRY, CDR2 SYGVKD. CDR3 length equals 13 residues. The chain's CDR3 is CAISESGADTQYF. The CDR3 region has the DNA TGTGCCATCAGTGAGTCTGGCGCGGATACGCAGTATTTT.

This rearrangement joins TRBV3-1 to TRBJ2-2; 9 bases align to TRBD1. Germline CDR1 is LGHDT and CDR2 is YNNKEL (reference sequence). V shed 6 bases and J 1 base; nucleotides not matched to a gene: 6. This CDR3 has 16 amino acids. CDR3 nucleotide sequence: TGTGCCAGCAGGGTAGGGACAGGGCTGAACACCGGGGAGCTGTTTTTT. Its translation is CASRVGTGLNTGELFF.

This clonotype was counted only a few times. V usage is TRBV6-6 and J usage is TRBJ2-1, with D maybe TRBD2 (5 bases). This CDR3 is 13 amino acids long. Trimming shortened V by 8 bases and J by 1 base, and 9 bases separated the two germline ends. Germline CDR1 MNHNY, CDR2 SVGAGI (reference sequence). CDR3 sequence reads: CASLASSYNEQFF. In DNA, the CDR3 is TGTGCCAGCCTAGCTTCATCCTACAATGAGCAGTTCTTC.

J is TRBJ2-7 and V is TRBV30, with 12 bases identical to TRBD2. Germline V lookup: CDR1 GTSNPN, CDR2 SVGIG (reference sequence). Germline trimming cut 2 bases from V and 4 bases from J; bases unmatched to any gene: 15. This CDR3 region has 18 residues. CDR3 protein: CAWSPTVPVLAGGYEQYF. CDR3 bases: TGTGCCTGGAGTCCGACAGTGCCCGTCCTAGCGGGAGGGTACGAGCAGTACTTC.

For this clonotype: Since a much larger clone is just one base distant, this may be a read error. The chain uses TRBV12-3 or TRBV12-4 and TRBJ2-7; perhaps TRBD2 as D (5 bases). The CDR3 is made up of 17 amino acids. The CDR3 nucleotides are TGTACCAGCAGTAAAAATCTCGGAACTAGTCGGGTAAAGGAGCAGTACTTC. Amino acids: CTSSKNLGTSRVKEQYF.